Presented here are 25 T cell receptor beta chains from one specimen sequenced in a study of cytomegalovirus exposure and HLA in healthy donors. Sequencing used immunoSEQ multiplex PCR; TCRdb keeps in-frame clones, though not all of them. The sample carries 150,000 to 200,000 clones, around 80% recorded once. Sequenced sample: PBMCs. These receptor sequences come from a woman in her twenties or thirties in good health and CMV-seronegative.

The genes are TRBV5-1 and TRBJ1-3; D unclear. The V end was cut by 4 bases, the J end by 0 bases, with 14 bases between. Germline assignment: CDR1 SGHRS and CDR2 YFSETQ. This CDR3 contains 16 residues. The CDR3 is CASSPGGPPSGNTIYF. Here the CDR3 DNA reads TGCGCCAGCAGCCCCGGCGGGCCGCCCTCTGGAAACACCATATATTTT.

The chain has TRBV30 and TRBJ2-2; no firm D call. CDR1 and CDR2 (germline): GTSNPN, SVGIG (reference sequence). Trimming pared 2 bases from V and 8 bases from J, leaving 15 bases between. The CDR3 covers 14 residues. DNA for the CDR3: TGTGCCTGGAGTCTCCGCCTAGTTTTGGGGGAGCTGTTTTTT. This sequence encodes CAWSLRLVLGELFF.

The CDR3 loop reads CASSQETGGNTIYF. The CDR3 bases are TGTGCCAGCAGCCAAGAGACAGGGGGAAACACCATATATTTT. The J gene is TRBJ1-3, the V gene TRBV4-2, with 7 bases that match TRBD1. CDR3 length equals 14 residues. V shed 0 bases and J 4 bases; nucleotides not matched to a gene: 0. Germline V gene sequence: CDR1 LGHNA, CDR2 YNFKEQ.

The V call is TRBV6-6, the J call TRBJ1-4; no firm D call. V was trimmed by 0 bases and J by 8 bases, leaving 13 bases between them. The CDR3 is 15 residues long. Germline assignment: CDR1 MNHNY and CDR2 SVGAGI (reference sequence). CDR3 residues: CASSYSGRDNEKLFF. The CDR3 DNA follows: TGTGCCAGCAGTTACTCGGGGAGGGATAACGAAAAACTGTTTTTT.

The V call is TRBV7-6, the J call TRBJ2-3, with 8 bases matching TRBD1. Germline lookup yields CDR1 SGHVS and CDR2 FNYEAQ. V lost 5 bases and J lost 2; bases outside the gene matches: 9. The CDR3 runs 16 residues. The CDR3 loop is CASSLETGATTDTQYF. CDR3 DNA sequence: TGTGCCAGCAGCCTGGAGACAGGGGCTACCACAGATACGCAGTATTTT.

The chain employs TRBV18 and TRBJ2-7; 9 bases map to TRBD1. The trim removed 5 bases at V and 6 bases at J, leaving 5 bases unmatched. The germline V gene encodes CDR1 KGHSH and CDR2 LQKENI. The CDR3 length is 13 residues. The CDR3: CASSAGQGGEQYF. In DNA, the CDR3 is TGTGCCAGCTCAGCGGGACAGGGAGGCGAGCAGTACTTC.

The chain couples TRBV9 to TRBJ1-3; 7 bases are shared with TRBD1. The V segment lost 1 base and the J segment 3 bases; nucleotides outside the gene matches: 7. Germline loops: CDR1 SGDLS, CDR2 YYNGEE. The CDR3 length is 16 residues. In nucleotides, the CDR3 is TGTGCCAGCAGCGTAACCTTAGGGGGCCGTGGAAACACCATATATTTT. Protein sequence: CASSVTLGGRGNTIYF.

DNA of the CDR3: TGCGCCAGCAGCCCGGGTGGGGCGTACACAGATACGCAGTATTTT. It specifies CASSPGGAYTDTQYF. The chain links TRBV5-1 to TRBJ2-3; D possibly corresponds to TRBD1 (5 bases). There are 15 residues in the CDR3. V shed 4 bases and J shed 2 bases, with 14 bases lying between them. Germline CDR1 is SGHRS and CDR2 is YFSETQ. Supplemented by reference TRBV5-1 and TRBJ2-3, the full variable domain reads KAGVTQTPRYLIKTRGQQVTLSCSPISGHRSVSWYQQTPGQGLQFLFEYFSETQRNKGNFPGRFSGRQFSNSRSEMNVSTLELGDSALYLCASSPGGAYTDTQYFGPGTRLTVL.

The rearrangement links TRBV15 to TRBJ1-5, with 11 bases fitting TRBD1. This CDR3 has 16 amino acids. CDR1 is LNHNV, CDR2 YYDKDF, per germline (reference sequence). Trimming at V came to 3 bases and at J to 6 bases, leaving 7 bases not matched to a gene. This chain's CDR3 is CATSREAGTGGQPQHF. DNA of the CDR3: TGTGCCACCAGCAGGGAGGCTGGGACAGGGGGTCAGCCCCAGCATTTT.

The chain links TRBV9 to TRBJ2-5, with D possibly TRBD1 on 5 matching bases. The CDR3 covers 14 residues. Germline V gene data show CDR1 as SGDLS and CDR2 as YYNGEE. Trimming left V 4 bases short and J 5 bases short, with 15 bases between. The DNA of the CDR3 is TGTGCCAGCAGCCCCAGAGCAGGGCGGGAGACCCAGTACTTC. It is translated as CASSPRAGRETQYF.

This clone showed up just a few times. The chain recombines TRBV10-3 with TRBJ2-7, with TRBD2 as a possible D gene (6 bases). The CDR3 runs 11 residues. Germline V gene data show CDR1 as ENHRY and CDR2 as SYGVKD. The ends were cut back, 8 bases at V and 2 bases at J, with 7 bases in the middle. As DNA, the CDR3 is TGTGCCATCGGCGGGGCCTACGAGCAGTACTTC. This encodes CAIGGAYEQYF.

This clone appeared a single time. The rearrangement links TRBV2 to TRBJ2-5, with D perhaps TRBD1 (5 bases). The CDR3 has 16 amino acids. Germline V gives CDR1 SNHLY, CDR2 FYNNEI. The V and J ends lost 7 bases and 1 base respectively, with 19 bases between them. This chain's CDR3 is CASTFTLGAAQETQYF. DNA of the CDR3: TGTGCCAGCACTTTCACCCTAGGGGCGGCCCAAGAGACCCAGTACTTC.

The V call is TRBV9, the J call TRBJ1-2, with TRBD1 matching 7 bases. V lost 4 bases and J lost 0; bases outside the gene matches: 9. The length of the CDR3 is 16 residues. Germline CDR1 and CDR2: SGDLS and YYNGEE. This CDR3 reads CASSWDSSYSNYGYTF. CDR3 bases: TGTGCCAGCAGCTGGGACAGCTCCTACTCTAACTATGGCTACACCTTC.

The sample holds one count of this clone. The chain employs TRBV19 and TRBJ2-7, with D possibly TRBD1 on 5 matching bases. CDR1 is LNHDA and CDR2 is SQIVND in the germline V gene (reference sequence). CDR3 length equals 16 residues. Trimming removed 3 bases from V and 2 bases from J, with 17 bases in between. The CDR3 nucleotides read TGTGCCAGTAGTATGGGCGCAGGGCCTCCAACCTACGAGCAGTACTTC. The encoded protein is CASSMGAGPPTYEQYF.

In this sample, this clone turned up a few times. The chain couples TRBV4-1 to TRBJ1-5, with 7 nucleotides matching TRBD1. After removal of 5 bases from V and 1 base from J, the junction contained 5 bases not matched to a gene. CDR1 is MGHRA, CDR2 YSYEKL, per germline. This CDR3 is 15 amino acids long. As DNA, the CDR3 is TGCGCCAGCAGCAAACAGGGACAGAGCAATCAGCCCCAGCATTTT. Protein sequence: CASSKQGQSNQPQHF.

The chain employs TRBV2 and TRBJ2-2; TRBD2 matches at 10 bases. From germline, CDR1 is SNHLY and CDR2 FYNNEI. This CDR3 has 15 residues. V was clipped by 5 bases and J by 6 bases; unmatched bases: 6. CDR3 coding DNA: TGTGCCAGCAGTCCACTAGCGGGAAATCCCGGGGAGCTGTTTTTT. Amino acid sequence: CASSPLAGNPGELFF.

V and J are TRBV30 and TRBJ2-7; tentatively, D is TRBD1 (6 bases). Per the germline V gene, CDR1 is GTSNPN and CDR2 is SVGIG (reference sequence). The V gene lost 0 bases and the J gene lost 3 bases, with 15 bases spanning the gap. The CDR3 sequence is 15 residues long. The CDR3: CAWSVRAQGSYEQYF. CDR3 nucleotide sequence: TGTGCCTGGAGTGTACGAGCCCAGGGGAGCTACGAGCAGTACTTC.

This sequence joins TRBV7-9 and TRBJ1-4; D may be TRBD1 (5 bases). Trimming left V 1 base short and J 10 bases short, with 13 bases between. Germline V gene lookup returns CDR1 SEHNR and CDR2 FQNEAQ (reference sequence). There are 14 residues in the CDR3. The CDR3 DNA reads TGTGCCAGCAGCTTAGGGCAGTGGGGCGGAAAACTGTTTTTT. Protein: CASSLGQWGGKLFF.

The gene calls are TRBV7-9 and TRBJ2-2; D possibly corresponds to TRBD2 (6 bases). This CDR3 comprises 17 residues. Germline lookup yields CDR1 SEHNR and CDR2 FQNEAQ (reference sequence). V was trimmed by 5 bases and J by 2 bases, leaving 18 bases between them. The CDR3 is CASSLRVRGGNTGELFF. CDR3 coding DNA: TGTGCCAGCAGCCTAAGGGTCCGGGGAGGAAACACCGGGGAGCTGTTTTTT.

The gene calls are TRBV5-1 and TRBJ2-5; TRBD1 is a possible D gene (6 bases). Germline V lookup: CDR1 SGHRS, CDR2 YFSETQ. This CDR3 has 15 residues. Trimming shortened V by 7 bases and J by 1 base, and 17 bases separated the two germline ends. The CDR3 nucleotides read TGCGCCAGCCGCCCTGGGGGCAGTTTCCAAGAGACCCAGTACTTC. Translation gives CASRPGGSFQETQYF.

This rearrangement joins TRBV7-9 to TRBJ2-7; D remains unclear. The CDR3 extends over 13 amino acids. Trimming took off 4 bases at V and 2 bases at J, with 9 bases between the two ends. From germline, CDR1 is SEHNR and CDR2 FQNEAQ (reference sequence). CDR3 coding DNA: TGTGCCAGCAGCTCGACCAGGACCTACGAGCAGTACTTC. Its translation is CASSSTRTYEQYF.

The V gene is TRBV15, the J gene TRBJ1-1; 7 nucleotides agree with TRBD1. The CDR3 runs to 13 residues. Germline V CDR1 and CDR2: LNHNV, YYDKDF (reference sequence). The ends lost 5 bases at V and 2 bases at J; junction bases unmatched: 2. The CDR3 DNA reads TGTGCCACCAGCGGGGACAGAAACACTGAAGCTTTCTTT. The encoded protein is CATSGDRNTEAFF.

The V gene is TRBV9, the J gene TRBJ2-3, with TRBD2 matching 10 bases. The CDR3 consists of 17 residues. Trimming took 0 bases from V and 5 from J; bases not matched to a gene: 9. The V gene's germline CDR1 is SGDLS and CDR2 YYNGEE. CDR3 amino acids: CASSVVAVAGGVDTQYF. CDR3 nucleotides: TGTGCCAGCAGCGTAGTTGCGGTAGCGGGGGGAGTAGATACGCAGTATTTT.

The rearrangement joins TRBV5-1 to TRBJ1-1; perhaps TRBD1 as D (5 bases). The length of the CDR3 is 15 residues. Deletions cut 0 bases from V and 5 bases from J, with 14 bases between. Germline V gene data show CDR1 as SGHRS and CDR2 as YFSETQ. CDR3 loop: CASSLAPAGGTEAFF. The CDR3 DNA sequence: TGCGCCAGCAGCTTGGCCCCGGCGGGGGGGACTGAAGCTTTCTTT.

The chain uses TRBV10-3 and TRBJ2-7, with 12 bases identical to TRBD2. Trimming at V came to 6 bases and at J to 3 bases, leaving 9 bases not matched to a gene. The CDR3 sequence is 16 residues long. The V gene's germline CDR1 is ENHRY and CDR2 SYGVKD. Here the CDR3 reads CAISGLAGTAFYEQYF. CDR3 nucleotide sequence: TGTGCCATCAGCGGACTAGCGGGGACGGCGTTCTACGAGCAGTACTTC.